The present entry profiles one T cell receptor beta chain with its context. The germline gives CDR1 PRHDT, CDR2 FYEKMQ (reference sequence). This CDR3 region has 16 residues. The data were obtained in a study of T cells expressing NK-cell markers. Scientists made TCR beta cDNA using 5'RACE template switching with UMIs. With the 5' RACE reads reprocessed, TCRdb shows one record per CDR3 protein and no DNA. The record lists 440,000 or so distinct CDR3 sequences, of which the ten most abundant hold 7.3%. Sequenced input: blood T cells: a sorted CD56 or NKG2C T cell subset, CD4+ or CD8+ T cells, or bulk PBMC T cells (not recorded which). V usage is TRBV13 and J usage is TRBJ2-1; lacking DNA, the TRBD1 call made by TCRdb goes unchecked. The source of this sequence is a woman aged 18 to 75 in good health. CDR3 residues: CASSLRGVLGNNEQFF.